These 8 T cell receptor beta chains came from one sample sequenced in a study of blood T cell repertoires in COVID-19. Profiled with immunoSEQ multiplex PCR; TCRdb holds only in-frame clones, not every one. The repertoire includes about 140,000 clones, approximately 78% of them detected once, and roughly 4% sits in the top ten. Sequenced input: peripheral blood. These receptors were taken from a woman older than 75 with acute or convalescent COVID-19.

This clone was seen just once. The chain employs TRBV25-1 and TRBJ2-5; 8 bases line up with TRBD2. V was pared by 3 bases and J by 0 bases, with 6 bases of the junction left unmatched. CDR3 length equals 16 residues. The germline gives CDR1 MGHDK, CDR2 SYGVNS. This chain's CDR3 is CASSELAGWDQETQYF. The CDR3 DNA reads TGTGCCAGCAGTGAGTTAGCGGGGTGGGACCAAGAGACCCAGTACTTC.

The chain carries TRBV7-9 and TRBJ1-3; no reliable D call. The CDR3 consists of 15 residues. The V gene lost 0 bases and the J gene lost 0 bases, with 6 bases spanning the gap. The germline gives CDR1 SEHNR, CDR2 FQNEAQ (reference sequence). The CDR3 region has the DNA TGTGCCAGCAGCTTAGCGCCAGTCTCTGGAAACACCATATATTTT. Its translation: CASSLAPVSGNTIYF.

The chain is built from TRBV5-1 and TRBJ2-4; TRBD1 aligns across 8 bases. The V gene end was trimmed by 4 bases and the J gene end by 1 base; junction bases not matched to a gene: 10. This CDR3 has 17 residues. CDR1 is SGHRS and CDR2 is YFSETQ in the germline V gene. The CDR3 here is CASSLGTGIEAKNIQYF. The CDR3 DNA is TGCGCCAGCAGCCTCGGGACAGGAATCGAGGCCAAAAACATTCAGTACTTC. Full variable domain (remainder filled in from reference TRBV5-1 and TRBJ2-4): KAGVTQTPRYLIKTRGQQVTLSCSPISGHRSVSWYQQTPGQGLQFLFEYFSETQRNKGNFPGRFSGRQFSNSRSEMNVSTLELGDSALYLCASSLGTGIEAKNIQYFGAGTRLSVL.

This clone appeared a single time. This chain joins TRBV4-1 and TRBJ2-5; TRBD2 might be the D (5 bases). Germline CDR1 reads MGHRA; CDR2 reads YSYEKL. Trimming stripped 0 bases from V and 4 bases from J, with 12 bases between. CDR3 length: 15 amino acids. The CDR3 DNA is TGCGCCAGCAGCCAAGACGGGGTTCGGAGAGAGACCCAGTACTTC. It codes for CASSQDGVRRETQYF.

This chain joins TRBV19 and TRBJ2-5, with 9 nucleotides matching TRBD1. The CDR3 is 16 amino acids. Germline loops: CDR1 LNHDA, CDR2 SQIVND (reference sequence). V trimming: 3 bases; J trimming: 9 bases; junction bases outside the gene matches: 14. In DNA, the CDR3 is TGTGCCAGTAGTATGCTCCCCGGGACAGGGCCCGGTGCCCAGTACTTC. It translates to CASSMLPGTGPGAQYF.

This clone was detected many times. The chain carries TRBV2 and TRBJ2-2; possible D gene TRBD2, 5 bases. The V gene lost 3 bases and the J gene lost 5 bases, with 13 bases spanning the gap. Germline values: CDR1 SNHLY, CDR2 FYNNEI. The CDR3 is 15 amino acids. In DNA, the CDR3 is TGTGCCAGCAGTGATAGTTGGCCGGGGACCGGGGAGCTGTTTTTT. Translated: CASSDSWPGTGELFF.

The rearrangement joins TRBV18 to TRBJ2-5; unclear D gene. CDR3 size: 13 residues. CDR1 and CDR2 from the germline V gene are KGHSH and LQKENI. V dropped 5 bases and J dropped 2 bases, with 9 bases sitting between them. CDR3 amino acids: CASSVTVQETQYF. CDR3 in DNA: TGTGCCAGCTCAGTTACAGTACAAGAGACCCAGTACTTC.

The chain is built from TRBV5-4 and TRBJ2-1; 9 positions agree with TRBD2. The CDR3 spans 14 residues. With V trimmed by 4 bases and J by 9 bases, 8 bases remained unmatched. The germline gives CDR1 SGHNT, CDR2 YYREEE (reference sequence). CDR3 nucleotides: TGTGCCAGCAGCCTTGAGGTAGCGGGAGCTGAGCAGTTCTTC. It specifies CASSLEVAGAEQFF.